A selection of T cell receptor beta chains follows, all from one sample in a study of blood T cell repertoires in COVID-19. Repertoires were generated with immunoSEQ multiplex PCR, while TCRdb's copy carries only in-frame clones and drops some. The sample yields tens of thousands of clones, approximately 80% seen once. Sequenced: peripheral blood. These receptors all come from a man aged 60 to 69 with active or convalescent COVID-19. Each CDR3 is given with its conserved first and last residue. The D gene is left open where the match is weak. Expanded clones are given a class, and other clones once, few, many or no size at all.

>TRBV11-2|TRBD1|TRBJ1-1|.
CASRTGGYTEAFF
TGTGCCAGCAGGACAGGGGGCTACACTGAAGCTTTCTTT
>TRBV11-3|TRBD2|TRBJ2-1|once
CASSPGTSGFYNEQFF
TGTGCCAGCAGCCCCGGGACTAGCGGGTTCTACAATGAGCAGTTCTTC
>TRBV19|TRBD1|TRBJ2-1|.
CASSQKGARGDNEQFF
TGTGCCAGTAGTCAGAAGGGGGCAAGAGGGGACAATGAGCAGTTCTTC
>TRBV2|TRBD1|TRBJ2-2|.
CASIRQGPGELFF
TGTGCCAGCATCAGACAGGGGCCCGGGGAGCTGTTTTTT
>TRBV5-4|.|TRBJ2-7|.
CASSSDTNYEQYF
TGTGCCAGCAGCAGTGACACGAACTACGAGCAGTACTTC
>TRBV5-3|.|TRBJ2-7|.
CARSLAKRHRTYEQYF
TGTGCCAGAAGCTTGGCTAAGAGACACCGCACCTACGAGCAGTACTTC
>TRBV7-2|TRBD2|TRBJ2-2|.
CASSWRGGEAGELFF
TGTGCCAGCAGCTGGCGCGGGGGGGAGGCCGGGGAGCTGTTTTTT
>TRBV18|TRBD1|TRBJ2-5|.
CASSPRTGFEETQYF
TGTGCCAGCTCACCAAGGACAGGGTTCGAAGAGACCCAGTACTTC
>TRBV9|.|TRBJ2-7|once
CASSVASSTDTLTYEQYF
TGTGCCAGCAGCGTAGCTAGTTCGACAGACACCTTAACCTACGAGCAGTACTTC
>TRBV5-1|.|TRBJ2-7|.
CASSLATGPTYEQYF
TGCGCCAGCAGCCTAGCTACCGGACCGACCTACGAGCAGTACTTC
>TRBV6-2/TRBV6-3|.|TRBJ2-1|.
CASSYSLYGGSAYNEQFF
TGTGCCAGCAGTTACTCGCTTTATGGCGGATCAGCCTACAATGAGCAGTTCTTC
>TRBV19|TRBD1|TRBJ1-2|.
CASSRDSPFYGYTF
TGTGCCAGTAGTCGGGACAGCCCCTTCTATGGCTACACCTTC
>TRBV18|TRBD1|TRBJ2-4|.
CASSPPEDRVAKNIQYF
TGTGCCAGCTCACCACCGGAGGACAGGGTAGCCAAAAACATTCAGTACTTC
>TRBV6-5|TRBD1|TRBJ1-1|.
CASRTGGTEAFF
TGTGCCAGCAGAACAGGGGGCACTGAAGCTTTCTTT
>TRBV3-1/TRBV3-2|TRBD1|TRBJ1-2|.
CASSRTGGDYTF
TGTGCCAGCAGCCGGACAGGGGGCGACTACACCTTC
>TRBV2|.|TRBJ2-7|.
CASSRGEQYF
TGTGCCAGCAGTAGGGGAGAGCAGTACTTC
>TRBV19|TRBD1|TRBJ1-2|.
CASSPDRGRTYGYTF
TGTGCCAGTAGTCCAGACAGGGGGCGCACCTATGGCTACACCTTC
>TRBV27|TRBD1|TRBJ1-2|.
CASSLGRQGANGYTF
TGTGCCAGCAGTTTAGGTCGACAGGGGGCAAATGGCTACACCTTC
>TRBV29-1|TRBD1|TRBJ1-4|.
CSVEGQGGGLLFF
TGCAGCGTTGAGGGACAGGGTGGGGGTCTTCTGTTTTTT
>TRBV5-4|TRBD1|TRBJ1-2|.
CASKVGAGQGGGYTF
TGTGCCAGCAAGGTCGGAGCGGGACAGGGAGGGGGCTACACCTTC
>TRBV12-2|.|TRBJ2-3|few
CASRSETQGVRGTDTQYF
TGTGCAAGTCGCTCCGAGACCCAGGGGGTCAGGGGCACAGATACGCAGTATTTT
>TRBV4-1|TRBD2|TRBJ2-3|.
CASSPRTSGFTDTQYF
TGCGCCAGCAGCCCCCGGACTAGCGGCTTCACAGATACGCAGTATTTT
>TRBV5-4|.|TRBJ2-5|.
CASSLSASFETQYF
TGTGCCAGCAGCTTGAGCGCGTCCTTTGAGACCCAGTACTTC
>TRBV6-2/TRBV6-3|TRBD2|TRBJ2-3|.
CASSLSGGLGTDTQYF
TGTGCCAGCAGTCTCAGCGGGGGGCTCGGCACAGATACGCAGTATTTT
>TRBV5-1|.|TRBJ2-3|.
CASSRGGGTDTQYF
TGCGCCAGCAGCCGGGGCGGGGGCACAGATACGCAGTATTTT
>TRBV27|TRBD2|TRBJ2-1|few
CASSFVLAGPSEQFF
TGTGCCAGCAGTTTCGTGCTAGCGGGACCGAGTGAGCAGTTCTTC
>TRBV7-2|.|TRBJ1-2|.
CASSLVGAHYGYTF
TGTGCCAGCAGCTTAGTAGGGGCACATTATGGCTACACCTTC
>TRBV5-1|.|TRBJ2-4|.
CASSPGGGVTKNIQYF
TGCGCCAGCAGCCCCGGAGGGGGCGTCACCAAAAACATTCAGTACTTC
>TRBV7-8|.|TRBJ2-1|.
CASGNRVSSYNEQFF
TGTGCCAGCGGAAACAGGGTAAGCTCCTACAATGAGCAGTTCTTC
>TRBV19|TRBD1|TRBJ2-5|.
CAGSQGAGETQYF
TGTGCCGGGTCCCAGGGGGCAGGCGAGACCCAGTACTTC
>TRBV6-5|.|TRBJ2-3|few
CASSKVREGTDTQYF
TGTGCCAGCAGTAAGGTGCGTGAGGGCACAGATACGCAGTATTTT
>TRBV7-2|TRBD1|TRBJ1-5|few
CASSSGTGGQPQHF
TGTGCCAGCAGTTCCGGGACAGGGGGACAGCCCCAGCATTTT
>TRBV10-1|TRBD2|TRBJ2-5|once
CASSGLAGGHETQYF
TGCGCCAGCAGCGGACTAGCGGGGGGGCACGAGACCCAGTACTTC
>TRBV9|TRBD2|TRBJ2-6|.
CASSVGVSGSGANVLTF
TGTGCCAGCAGCGTAGGGGTTAGCGGGTCTGGGGCCAACGTCCTGACTTTC
>TRBV18|TRBD1|TRBJ1-2|.
CASSTGDGYTF
TGTGCCAGCTCGACAGGGGATGGCTACACCTTC
>TRBV7-2|.|TRBJ2-5|few
CASSPRQQETQYF
TGTGCCAGCAGCCCGCGACAGCAAGAGACCCAGTACTTC
>TRBV19|.|TRBJ2-2|.
CASIQGPSNTGELFF
TGTGCCAGTATCCAGGGGCCTTCGAACACCGGGGAGCTGTTTTTT
>TRBV20-1|TRBD2|TRBJ2-1|few
CSASGRTSVEQFF
TGCAGTGCTAGTGGGAGGACTAGCGTAGAGCAGTTCTTC
>TRBV18|TRBD1|TRBJ2-4|.
CASSPGGSGKNIQYF
TGTGCCAGCTCCCCAGGGGGCTCGGGCAAAAACATTCAGTACTTC
>TRBV27|.|TRBJ1-2|.
CASSAGTTTHYGYTF
TGTGCCAGCAGCGCCGGGACAACTACTCACTATGGCTACACCTTC
>TRBV12-5|TRBD1|TRBJ1-5|.
CASGGQDNQPQHF
TGTGCTAGTGGCGGACAGGACAATCAGCCCCAGCATTTT
>TRBV19|.|TRBJ1-5|.
CASSSQISNQPQHF
TGTGCCAGTAGTAGCCAGATTAGCAATCAGCCCCAGCATTTT
>TRBV19|.|TRBJ1-1|.
CASSLGPVNTEAFF
TGTGCCAGTAGTCTAGGGCCAGTGAACACTGAAGCTTTCTTT
>TRBV29-1|.|TRBJ2-1|.
CSVGRQVHGDEQFF
TGCAGCGTCGGCAGGCAGGTTCACGGTGATGAGCAGTTCTTC
>TRBV5-6|.|TRBJ1-2|.
CASSLGETPLLNYGYTF
TGTGCCAGCAGCTTGGGGGAGACACCGCTTCTTAACTATGGCTACACCTTC
>TRBV7-3|.|TRBJ2-1|.
CASSNGGPSYNEQFF
TGTGCCAGCAGTAACGGGGGGCCCTCCTACAATGAGCAGTTCTTC
>TRBV7-9|TRBD2|TRBJ2-7|once
CASSSPGLAGGLPYEQYF
TGTGCCAGCAGCTCGCCGGGACTAGCGGGGGGGCTCCCCTACGAGCAGTACTTC
>TRBV29-1|TRBD1|TRBJ1-2|.
CSVGGTGRGNGYTF
TGCAGCGTGGGGGGGACAGGTCGGGGTAATGGCTACACCTTC
>TRBV14|.|TRBJ1-2|.
CASSPNHGDYGYTF
TGTGCCAGCAGCCCGAACCACGGGGACTATGGCTACACCTTC
>TRBV7-8|.|TRBJ2-5|.
CASLLWGVQETQYF
TGTGCCAGCCTGCTTTGGGGGGTCCAAGAGACCCAGTACTTC
>TRBV6-2/TRBV6-3|.|TRBJ1-5|.
CASSWPGSRTGQPQHF
TGTGCCAGCAGTTGGCCCGGGTCGCGGACGGGACAGCCCCAGCATTTT
>TRBV5-1|.|TRBJ1-1|.
CASSLGGPNTEAFF
TGCGCCAGCAGCTTGGGGGGCCCCAACACTGAAGCTTTCTTT
>TRBV19|.|TRBJ1-2|few
CASRAGEPYGYTF
TGTGCCAGTCGGGCGGGTGAGCCCTATGGCTACACCTTC
>TRBV6-5|.|TRBJ1-2|.
CASSPGGGTFYGYTF
TGTGCCAGCAGCCCCGGGGGGGGAACCTTCTATGGCTACACCTTC
>TRBV3-1/TRBV3-2|.|TRBJ1-1|.
CASSAPTENTEAFF
TGTGCCAGCAGCGCTCCGACAGAAAACACTGAAGCTTTCTTT